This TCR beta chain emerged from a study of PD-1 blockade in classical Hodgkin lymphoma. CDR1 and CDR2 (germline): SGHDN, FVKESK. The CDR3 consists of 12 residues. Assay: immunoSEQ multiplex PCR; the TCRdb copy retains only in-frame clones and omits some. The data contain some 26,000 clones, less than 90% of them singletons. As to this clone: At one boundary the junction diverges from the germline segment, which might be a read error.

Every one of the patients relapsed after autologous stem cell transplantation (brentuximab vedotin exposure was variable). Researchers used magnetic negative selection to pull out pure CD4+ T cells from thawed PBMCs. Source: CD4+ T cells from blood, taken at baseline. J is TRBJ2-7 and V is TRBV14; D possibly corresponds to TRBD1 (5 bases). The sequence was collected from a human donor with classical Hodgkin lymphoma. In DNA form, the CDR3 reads TGTGCCAGCAGCCAAGTAGGGGCCGGCCTTGTCTTC. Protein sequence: CASSQVGAGLVF.